Below, 13 T cell receptor beta chains from the same sample are listed, as sequenced in a study of shared clonotypes between healthy human individuals. The assay was immunoSEQ multiplex PCR, and TCRdb's table has in-frame clones only and misses some. The top ten hold around 0.35% of the sample, which has fewer than 3 million clones, just under 95% seen once. Sequencing was done on a sample of naive CD4+ T cells from PBMCs. Noted subset: CD45RA+ positively selected. The receptors stem from a man aged 18 to 35 in good health. Some clones in this sample may be carry-over from other donors' samples.

V and J are TRBV28 and TRBJ2-2; TRBD2 agrees at 8 bases. The CDR3 runs 18 residues. Germline assignment: CDR1 MDHEN and CDR2 SYDVKM. V shed 5 bases, J shed 6 bases, and the junction held 17 bases outside the gene matches. CDR3 amino acids: CASSPLAGANPRAGELFF. The CDR3 DNA reads TGTGCCAGCAGTCCCCTAGCGGGCGCAAACCCTCGGGCCGGGGAGCTGTTTTTT.

The DNA of the CDR3 is TGTGCCAGCAGCCGACCAAAGGGAAAACCGGCCGGGGAGCTGTTTTTT. This gives the protein CASSRPKGKPAGELFF. The chain is built from TRBV28 and TRBJ2-2; D unclear. Looked up from germline, CDR1 is MDHEN and CDR2 is SYDVKM. The CDR3 spans 16 residues. Trimming stripped 6 bases from V and 6 bases from J, with 20 bases between.

The CDR3 sequence: CASSPQTGENTGELFF. The DNA for the CDR3 is TGTGCCAGCTCACCTCAGACAGGGGAGAACACCGGGGAGCTGTTTTTT. The chain links TRBV18 to TRBJ2-2, with 8 bases aligning to TRBD1. Per germline, CDR1 KGHSH and CDR2 LQKENI. The V segment lost 3 bases and the J segment 1 base; nucleotides outside the gene matches: 4. The CDR3 loop spans 16 amino acids. Together with reference TRBV18 and TRBJ2-2, the CDR3 gives the full variable domain: NAGVMQNPRHLVRRRGQEARLRCSPMKGHSHVYWYRQLPEEGLKFMVYLQKENIIDESGMPKERFSAEFPKEGPSILRIQQVVRGDSAAYFCASSPQTGENTGELFFGEGSRLTVL.

The V gene is TRBV29-1, the J gene TRBJ2-5; a weak D match, TRBD1 (6 bases). Germline CDR1 is SQVTM and CDR2 is ANQGSEA. The CDR3 has 12 amino acids. Trimming left V 5 bases short and J 6 bases short, with 13 bases between. The CDR3: CSVLTGTKTQYF. CDR3 nucleotide sequence: TGCAGCGTTCTAACAGGGACGAAGACCCAGTACTTC.

The gene calls are TRBV7-3 and TRBJ2-3; a possible D gene is TRBD2 (5 bases). Germline loops: CDR1 SGHTA, CDR2 FQGTGA. The CDR3 loop spans 14 amino acids. Trimming pared 8 bases from V and 1 base from J, leaving 13 bases between. The CDR3 is CASAHRDRTDTQYF. The CDR3 region has the DNA TGTGCCAGCGCCCACCGGGATCGCACAGATACGCAGTATTTT.

The chain recombines TRBV28 with TRBJ2-1; the D is unclear. The CDR3 consists of 12 residues. Trimming took 4 bases from V and 10 from J, leaving 11 bases between them. Germline V CDR1 and CDR2: MDHEN, SYDVKM. CDR3 residues: CASSSPSKEQFF. The CDR3 DNA reads TGTGCCAGCAGTTCTCCCTCAAAGGAGCAGTTCTTC. The entire variable domain, with the rest obtained from reference TRBV28 and TRBJ2-1, is as follows: DVKVTQSSRYLVKRTGEKVFLECVQDMDHENMFWYRQDPGLGLRLIYFSYDVKMKEKGDIPEGYSVSREKKERFSLILESASTNQTSMYLCASSSPSKEQFFGPGTRLTVL.

For the CDR3, the DNA is TGTGCCAGCAGCTTGGTGCAGGTCATGAACACTGAAGCTTTCTTT. Encoded protein: CASSLVQVMNTEAFF. J is TRBJ1-1 and V is TRBV5-5, with no clear D. Germline V gives CDR1 SGHKS, CDR2 YYEKEE (reference sequence). This CDR3 has 15 amino acids. The ends were cut back, 0 bases at V and 0 bases at J, with 9 bases in the middle.

Written as DNA, the CDR3 is TGTGCCAGCAGGGCGACAGGGGGATCGAACACCGGGGAGCTGTTTTTT. This sequence encodes CASRATGGSNTGELFF. The genes are TRBV14 and TRBJ2-2, with 9 bases aligning to TRBD1. Germline V gene sequence: CDR1 SGHDN, CDR2 FVKESK. The CDR3 runs 16 residues. V trimming: 6 bases; J trimming: 0 bases; junction bases outside the gene matches: 5.

V is TRBV9 and J is TRBJ2-7; 12 bases align to TRBD2. The germline CDR1 and CDR2 sequences are SGDLS and YYNGEE. This CDR3 is built from 15 residues. The V gene end was trimmed by 2 bases and the J gene end by 6 bases; junction bases not matched to a gene: 6. Here the CDR3 reads CASSVSTSGSSEQYF. CDR3 nucleotide sequence: TGTGCCAGCAGCGTCTCGACTAGCGGGAGTTCCGAGCAGTACTTC. The full variable domain, with the rest looked up from reference TRBV9 and TRBJ2-7, is DSGVTQTPKHLITATGQRVTLRCSPRSGDLSVYWYQQSLDQGLQFLIQYYNGEERAKGNILERFSAQQFPDLHSELNLSSLELGDSALYFCASSVSTSGSSEQYFGPGTRLTVT.

This sequence joins TRBV4-2 and TRBJ2-3, with D possibly matching TRBD2 (6 bases). Trimming removed 1 base from V and 0 bases from J, with 11 bases in between. The CDR3 is 16 residues long. The germline V gene encodes CDR1 LGHNA and CDR2 YNFKEQ. This chain's CDR3 is CASSQGLAASTDTQYF. The CDR3 DNA reads TGTGCCAGCAGCCAAGGGTTAGCGGCTAGCACAGATACGCAGTATTTT.

This clone was seen more than once but under ten times. This specimen includes other DNA sequences encoding the same CDR3. This sequence joins TRBV6-1 and TRBJ1-5, with D tentatively TRBD1 (6 bases). The V gene lost 6 bases and the J gene lost 4 bases, with 10 bases spanning the gap. This CDR3 has 13 residues. CDR1 is MNHNS and CDR2 is SASEGT in the germline V gene. The CDR3 bases are TGTGCCAGCAGCGGACAGATTAATCAGCCCCAGCATTTT. The encoded protein is CASSGQINQPQHF.

The CDR3 sequence: CASSLGRGEQFF. CDR3 DNA: TGTGCCAGCAGCTTAGGACGGGGAGAGCAGTTCTTC. The chain uses TRBV7-3 and TRBJ2-1, with a weak D call TRBD2 (5 bases). V gave up 2 bases and J gave up 10 bases, with 9 bases separating them. There are 12 residues in the CDR3. Germline CDR1 is SGHTA and CDR2 is FQGTGA.

The rearrangement links TRBV29-1 to TRBJ2-7, with TRBD1 matching 7 bases. V trimming: 5 bases; J trimming: 3 bases; junction bases outside the gene matches: 10. The CDR3 is 14 amino acids. The germline CDR1 and CDR2 sequences are SQVTM and ANQGSEA. CDR3 region: CSVTPGGTGYEQYF. The CDR3 nucleotides read TGCAGCGTTACGCCAGGGGGAACGGGCTACGAGCAGTACTTC.